What follows is one TCR beta chain and its context. The CDR3 sequence is 14 residues long. Trimming left V 1 base short and J 2 bases short, with 9 bases between. Looked up from germline, CDR1 is GTSNPN and CDR2 is SVGIG (reference sequence). This entry comes from a study of blood T cell repertoires in COVID-19. Enrollees, about 18 to 90 years old, lived in 24 US areas. TCRdb's table, derived via immunoSEQ multiplex PCR, lists solely in-frame clones and lacks some. The data show 150,000 to 170,000 clones, approximately 79% seen once. The chain couples TRBV30 to TRBJ1-5, with a possible D match to TRBD1 (5 bases). The sequencing sample was made of PBMCs or T cells enriched from blood (not recorded which). The sequence was collected from a man aged 50 or older who had recovered from COVID-19. The chain's CDR3 is CAWSEGMGNQPQHF. CDR3 nucleotide sequence: TGTGCCTGGAGTGAGGGGATGGGCAATCAGCCCCAGCATTTT.